This passage covers 17 T cell receptor beta chains from one sample sequenced in a study of cytomegalovirus exposure and HLA in healthy donors. The PCR ran on 60 Vbeta and 13 Jbeta primers. Clones were sequenced by immunoSEQ multiplex PCR, and TCRdb holds only the in-frame ones, with some missing. The sample consists of about 100,000 clones, approximately 81% of them appearing once. Sample: PBMCs. The receptors shown here come from a man aged 25 to 40 in good health and CMV-seronegative.

This clone has a single count. This chain links TRBV2 with TRBJ1-6, with D perhaps matching TRBD1 (5 bases). The CDR3 is made up of 15 amino acids. The V gene's germline CDR1 is SNHLY and CDR2 FYNNEI. Trimming took 10 bases from V and 6 from J, leaving 19 bases between them. As DNA, the CDR3 is TGTGCCACGGACCTCCAGGGAACTTTTAATTCACCCCTCCACTTT. This sequence encodes CATDLQGTFNSPLHF. The complete variable domain, with remaining parts taken from reference TRBV2 and TRBJ1-6, reads EPEVTQTPSHQVTQMGQEVILRCVPISNHLYFYWYRQILGQKVEFLVSFYNNEISEKSEIFDDQFSVERPDGSNFTLKIRSTKLEDSAMYFCATDLQGTFNSPLHFGNGTRLTVT.

The gene calls are TRBV6-5 and TRBJ1-5; 8 nucleotides agree with TRBD1. Germline CDR1 reads MNHEY; CDR2 reads SVGAGI. Trimming removed 6 bases from V and 9 bases from J; junction bases left unmatched: 13. This CDR3 has 15 residues. The CDR3 loop is CASSADRGLSLPQHF. In DNA, the CDR3 is TGTGCCAGCAGCGCCGACAGGGGACTTTCGTTGCCCCAGCATTTT.

This rearrangement joins TRBV29-1 to TRBJ2-1, with TRBD2 matching 11 bases. CDR3 length: 13 amino acids. Germline CDR1 SQVTM, CDR2 ANQGSEA. Trimming cost V 1 base and J 15 bases; bases outside gene matches: 8. The CDR3, as DNA: TGCAGCGTTGAAGGTCGACTAGCGGGGTCGCCGTTCTTC. This translates into CSVEGRLAGSPFF.

The chain joins TRBV4-1 to TRBJ1-1; D call uncertain. Trimming stripped 0 bases from V and 4 bases from J, with 12 bases between. The CDR3 has 15 residues. The germline gives CDR1 MGHRA, CDR2 YSYEKL. CDR3 sequence: CASSQDRRAGTEAFF. Here the CDR3 DNA reads TGCGCCAGCAGCCAAGATCGCCGGGCGGGCACTGAAGCTTTCTTT.

Notes on this clone: Relative to the germline gene, one junction end is altered; a read error may explain this. This chain uses TRBV2 with TRBJ2-2; 13 nucleotides agree with TRBD2. CDR1 and CDR2 from the germline V gene are SNHLY and FYNNEI. The CDR3 is made up of 16 amino acids. The CDR3 protein is CASSPRTSGRLGGLFF. In nucleotides, the CDR3 is TGTGCCAGCAGCCCACGGACTAGCGGGAGACTTGGGGGGCTGTTTTTT.

This clone showed up just once. The chain combines TRBV6-1 with TRBJ2-7; D perhaps matches TRBD1 (5 bases). V was trimmed by 7 bases and J by 2 bases, leaving 12 bases between them. This CDR3 is 13 amino acids long. Germline V lookup: CDR1 MNHNS, CDR2 SASEGT. The CDR3 DNA is TGTGCCAGCATACCGCCAGGGCCCTACGAGCAGTACTTC. This encodes CASIPPGPYEQYF.

Only one count was recorded for this clone. The junction differs from germline at one of its ends, possibly a read error. J is TRBJ1-5 and V is TRBV6-7, with D maybe TRBD1 (6 bases). TRBV6-7 is assigned to the ORF class and has an uncertain function. This CDR3 has 16 amino acids. The CDR3 DNA is TGTGCCAGCGGAGTAAGGTTGCGGGGGGCCCCTCAGACCCAGCATTTT. Translated, it gives CASGVRLRGAPQTQHF.

This rearrangement joins TRBV9 to TRBJ2-5; tentative D call: TRBD1 (6 bases). This CDR3 comprises 15 residues. With 0 bases removed from V and 5 bases from J, the gap between germline ends came to 14 bases. Germline V gives CDR1 SGDLS, CDR2 YYNGEE. The CDR3 region is CASSVVGAGLETQYF. Written as DNA, the CDR3 is TGTGCCAGCAGCGTAGTGGGGGCTGGGTTGGAGACCCAGTACTTC.

CDR3 region: CASSKGRGQATYEQYF. The CDR3 nucleotides are TGTGCCAGCAGCAAAGGGCGGGGGCAGGCTACCTACGAGCAGTACTTC. The chain carries TRBV21-1 and TRBJ2-7; no DNA check was done on the table's D call, TRBD2. TRBV21-1 is designated a pseudogene. The length of the CDR3 is 16 residues.

The J gene is TRBJ2-7, the V gene TRBV4-1; D is possibly TRBD1 (5 bases). Germline-derived CDR1 and CDR2 are MGHRA and YSYEKL. Trimming cost V 3 bases and J 6 bases, with 15 bases left between them. The CDR3 runs to 14 residues. CDR3 residues: CASSQGLFDREQYF. The CDR3 DNA is TGCGCCAGCAGCCAGGGGCTTTTTGATCGCGAGCAGTACTTC.

The chain has TRBV25-1 and TRBJ1-6; TRBD1 agrees at 7 bases. The CDR3 loop spans 14 amino acids. V lost 6 bases to trimming and J lost 3 bases; unmatched junction nucleotides: 2. Germline V gene lookup returns CDR1 MGHDK and CDR2 SYGVNS. CDR3 nucleotide sequence: TGTGCCAGCAGAAGGACAGGCTATAATTCACCCCTCCACTTT. Translation: CASRRTGYNSPLHF. Variable domain in full (rest from reference TRBV25-1 and TRBJ1-6): EADIYQTPRYLVIGTGKKITLECSQTMGHDKMYWYQQDPGMELHLIHYSYGVNSTEKGDLSSESTVSRIRTEHFPLTLESARPSHTSQYLCASRRTGYNSPLHFGNGTRLTVT.

This chain links TRBV18 with TRBJ2-1; no definite D call. V gave up 1 base and J gave up 9 bases, with 10 bases separating them. Germline CDR1 reads KGHSH; CDR2 reads LQKENI. CDR3 length: 13 amino acids. CDR3 nucleotides: TGTGCCAGCTCACCACTACCCGGCGGTGAGCAGTTCTTC. The encoded protein is CASSPLPGGEQFF.

This clone has only one observation. The chain links TRBV4-2 to TRBJ1-5; perhaps TRBD1 as D (5 bases). Germline V gene sequence: CDR1 LGHNA, CDR2 YNFKEQ. The V and J ends lost 1 base and 2 bases respectively, with 9 bases between them. The CDR3 is 15 residues long. Here the CDR3 reads CASSQGGRGNQPQHF. The DNA of the CDR3 is TGTGCCAGCAGCCAAGGAGGCAGGGGCAATCAGCCCCAGCATTTT.

The rearrangement links TRBV7-8 to TRBJ1-1; no reliable D call. This CDR3 region has 15 residues. Germline lookup yields CDR1 SGHVS and CDR2 FQNEAQ. Trimming stripped 4 bases from V and 3 bases from J, with 15 bases between. This chain's CDR3 is CASSSQPGIHTEAFF. Written as DNA, the CDR3 is TGTGCCAGCAGCTCCCAACCGGGGATCCACACTGAAGCTTTCTTT.

The chain links TRBV10-3 to TRBJ2-2; 7 bases are shared with TRBD1. The V segment lost 2 bases and the J segment 4 bases; nucleotides outside the gene matches: 1. The germline V gene has CDR1 ENHRY and CDR2 SYGVKD. The CDR3 has 14 amino acids. This chain's CDR3 is CAISEQGVTGELFF. Here the CDR3 DNA reads TGTGCCATCAGTGAGCAGGGGGTCACCGGGGAGCTGTTTTTT.

The rearrangement links TRBV30 to TRBJ1-5; 9 nucleotides match TRBD1. This CDR3 contains 13 residues. Germline trimming cut 5 bases from V and 6 bases from J; bases unmatched to any gene: 5. Germline V gene lookup returns CDR1 GTSNPN and CDR2 SVGIG (reference sequence). CDR3 sequence (DNA): TGTGCCTGGGGACAGGGGTCGAGTCAGCCCCAGCATTTT. Residues: CAWGQGSSQPQHF. The entire variable domain, with the rest obtained from reference TRBV30 and TRBJ1-5, is as follows: SQTIHQWPATLVQPVGSPLSLECTVEGTSNPNLYWYRQAAGRGLQLLFYSVGIGQISSEVPQNLSASRPQDRQFILSSKKLLLSDSGFYLCAWGQGSSQPQHFGDGTRLSIL.

CDR3 sequence: CASSLLSGNPYNEQFF. CDR3 bases: TGTGCCAGCTCACTTTTAAGCGGGAACCCCTACAATGAGCAGTTCTTC. The chain carries TRBV18 and TRBJ2-1, with TRBD2 matching 7 bases. The CDR3 runs to 16 residues. After removal of 4 bases from V and 2 bases from J, the junction contained 8 bases not matched to a gene. Germline CDR1 reads KGHSH; CDR2 reads LQKENI.